A single sample is the source of the 25 T cell receptor beta chains below, sequenced in a study of blood T cell repertoires in COVID-19. Sequenced by immunoSEQ multiplex PCR; TCRdb stores in-frame clones only, minus some. Here the sample spans about 73,000 clones, approximately 83% being singletons. Sequencing input: peripheral blood. Source of these receptors: a woman in her fifties or sixties with acute or convalescent COVID-19.

The chain couples TRBV6-1 to TRBJ2-3; 7 nucleotides match TRBD1. The CDR3 loop spans 16 amino acids. Unmatched junction bases numbered 6, after V lost 3 bases and J lost 0 bases. Per germline, CDR1 MNHNS and CDR2 SASEGT. CDR3 sequence (DNA): TGTGCCAGCAGTGAGCAGGGGGTTCCTAGCACAGATACGCAGTATTTT. It specifies CASSEQGVPSTDTQYF.

The chain couples TRBV11-3 to TRBJ2-6; perhaps TRBD2 as D (5 bases). CDR3 size: 17 residues. V was clipped by 0 bases and J by 0 bases, with 9 bases between them. Germline V CDR1 and CDR2: SGHNT, YENEEA. The CDR3 loop is CASSLEAGSSGANVLTF. As DNA, the CDR3 is TGTGCCAGCAGCTTAGAAGCTGGGAGCTCTGGGGCCAACGTCCTGACTTTC. The whole variable domain, filled in from reference TRBV11-3 and TRBJ2-6, reads EAGVVQSPRYKIIEKKQPVAFWCNPISGHNTLYWYLQNLGQGPELLIRYENEEAVDDSQLPKDRFSAERLKGVDSTLKIQPAELGDSAVYLCASSLEAGSSGANVLTFGAGSRLTVL.

V gene TRBV2 combines with J gene TRBJ1-5; a possible D gene is TRBD1 (6 bases). Germline CDR1 and CDR2: SNHLY and FYNNEI. V was clipped by 6 bases and J by 0 bases, with 9 bases between them. This CDR3 region has 14 residues. The CDR3 sequence is CASRRDISNQPQHF. The CDR3 DNA follows: TGTGCCAGCAGACGGGACATTAGCAATCAGCCCCAGCATTTT.

The chain employs TRBV9 and TRBJ2-1; D is ambiguous. Germline V gene data show CDR1 as SGDLS and CDR2 as YYNGEE. The V end lost 3 bases, the J end lost 5 bases, and 12 bases lay between the germline ends. This CDR3 comprises 14 residues. The CDR3: CASSESGGDNEQFF. CDR3 bases: TGTGCCAGCAGCGAAAGTGGCGGCGACAATGAGCAGTTCTTC. Supplemented by reference TRBV9 and TRBJ2-1, the full variable domain reads DSGVTQTPKHLITATGQRVTLRCSPRSGDLSVYWYQQSLDQGLQFLIQYYNGEERAKGNILERFSAQQFPDLHSELNLSSLELGDSALYFCASSESGGDNEQFFGPGTRLTVL.

The rearrangement uses TRBV20-1 and TRBJ1-5, with D possibly being TRBD1 (6 bases). The CDR3 extends over 14 amino acids. CDR1 and CDR2 (germline): DFQATT, SNEGSKA (reference sequence). V was shortened by 3 bases and J by 11 bases, with 20 bases between the two germline ends. This CDR3 reads CSASRPGTPGAQHF. CDR3 DNA sequence: TGCAGTGCTAGTCGTCCAGGAACTCCAGGGGCCCAGCATTTT.

The gene calls are TRBV5-6 and TRBJ2-1, with TRBD2 matching 10 bases. Germline V CDR1 and CDR2: SGHDT, YYEEEE. V shed 0 bases and J 4 bases; nucleotides not matched to a gene: 13. The CDR3 length is 19 residues. The CDR3 reads CASSLAGASGGWYYNEQFF. In DNA form, the CDR3 reads TGTGCCAGCAGCTTGGCCGGGGCTAGCGGGGGCTGGTATTACAATGAGCAGTTCTTC.

The chain recombines TRBV2 with TRBJ1-3, with a possible D match to TRBD1 (6 bases). V was cut by 3 bases and J by 4 bases, with 16 bases left in between. Per germline, CDR1 SNHLY and CDR2 FYNNEI. The CDR3 consists of 16 residues. CDR3 in amino acids: CASSDRGRGTGNTIYF. The CDR3 DNA reads as TGTGCCAGCAGTGACCGGGGGCGGGGGACCGGAAACACCATATATTTT.

This chain connects TRBV7-3 to TRBJ2-7; 7 bases agree with TRBD2. Looked up from germline, CDR1 is SGHTA and CDR2 is FQGTGA. The CDR3 length is 14 residues. V trimming: 2 bases; J trimming: 6 bases; junction bases outside the gene matches: 7. Here the CDR3 DNA reads TGTGCCAGCAGCTTAGACGGGAGGTGGGTCGAGCAGTACTTC. Encoded protein: CASSLDGRWVEQYF.

Notes on this clone: The sample holds other DNA sequences that translate to the same CDR3. The V and J genes are TRBV2 and TRBJ1-6; D call uncertain. CDR3 length: 13 residues. Trimming left V 11 bases short and J 1 base short, with 9 bases between. Germline V lookup: CDR1 SNHLY, CDR2 FYNNEI. This CDR3 reads CASRSSYNSPLHF. In DNA, the CDR3 is TGTGCCTCCAGGTCGTCCTATAATTCACCCCTCCACTTT.

V is TRBV28 and J is TRBJ1-2; a possible D gene is TRBD1 (6 bases). The CDR3 runs 13 residues. The V gene's germline CDR1 is MDHEN and CDR2 SYDVKM. The ends were cut back, 2 bases at V and 2 bases at J, with 6 bases in the middle. CDR3 in amino acids: CASSLQGNYGYTF. CDR3 in DNA: TGTGCCAGCAGTTTACAGGGGAACTATGGCTACACCTTC.

The chain recombines TRBV7-8 with TRBJ1-4; possible D gene TRBD1, 6 bases. V lost 5 bases to trimming and J lost 8 bases, with 18 bases between them. CDR1 and CDR2 (germline): SGHVS, FQNEAQ. This CDR3 region has 15 residues. The CDR3 loop reads CASSREGGGGEKLFF. In nucleotides, the CDR3 is TGTGCCAGCAGCCGAGAAGGGGGTGGAGGAGAAAAACTGTTTTTT.

This chain joins TRBV3-1 (or the pseudogene TRBV3-2) and TRBJ1-1, with a tentative D call TRBD1 (6 bases). V lost 5 bases and J lost 11, with 15 bases in between. The CDR3 length is 12 residues. Germline loops: CDR1 LGHDT, CDR2 YNNKEL (reference sequence). CDR3 coding DNA: TGTGCCAGCAGCTCGGCAGGGGAATTGGCTTTCTTT. This sequence encodes CASSSAGELAFF.

The V and J genes are TRBV5-4 and TRBJ2-1, with TRBD2 matching over 8 bases. Germline V CDR1 and CDR2: SGHNT, YYREEE (reference sequence). This CDR3 is built from 16 residues. Trimming at V came to 0 bases and at J to 6 bases, leaving 8 bases not matched to a gene. The CDR3 DNA is TGTGCCAGCAGCTTGGGGAGCGGGAGAGGACCCAATGAGCAGTTCTTC. Its translation is CASSLGSGRGPNEQFF.

This clone was seen a handful of times. The J gene is TRBJ1-1, the V gene TRBV19; TRBD1 might be the D (6 bases). Trimming shortened V by 6 bases and J by 2 bases, and 10 bases separated the two germline ends. CDR3 length equals 13 residues. Germline CDR1 is LNHDA and CDR2 is SQIVND (reference sequence). CDR3 region: CASRGGQNTEAFF. The DNA of the CDR3 is TGTGCCAGTAGGGGGGGGCAAAACACTGAAGCTTTCTTT.

The V gene is TRBV28, the J gene TRBJ1-3; D uncertain. This CDR3 is built from 14 residues. The germline CDR1 and CDR2 sequences are MDHEN and SYDVKM. V was cut by 7 bases and J by 0 bases, with 10 bases left in between. The CDR3 DNA sequence: TGTGCCAGCACCTACCGGAGCTCTGGAAACACCATATATTTT. This gives the protein CASTYRSSGNTIYF.

The gene calls are TRBV5-1 and TRBJ2-3, with D possibly matching TRBD2 (5 bases). CDR3 length: 15 amino acids. Germline CDR1 reads SGHRS; CDR2 reads YFSETQ. Trimming took 5 bases from V and 2 from J, leaving 15 bases between them. CDR3 residues: CASRLTTILTDTQYF. CDR3 sequence (DNA): TGCGCCAGCAGACTGACTACCATCCTCACAGATACGCAGTATTTT.

With respect to this clone: Germline and junction disagree at one end, which may indicate a read error. The V gene is TRBV9, the J gene TRBJ2-2; no firm D call. The germline CDR1 and CDR2 sequences are SGDLS and YYNGEE. The CDR3 sequence is 15 residues long. CDR3: CASSVGRQNTGELFF. The CDR3 region has the DNA TGTGCCAGCAGTGTAGGGCGGCAGAACACCGGGGAGCTGTTTTTT.

The V and J genes are TRBV18 and TRBJ1-1; no reliable D call. CDR3 length: 13 residues. Trimming left V 6 bases short and J 0 bases short, with 8 bases between. Per germline, CDR1 KGHSH and CDR2 LQKENI. The CDR3 sequence: CASSQAMNTEAFF. The CDR3 nucleotides are TGTGCCAGCTCCCAGGCCATGAACACTGAAGCTTTCTTT. Supplemented by reference TRBV18 and TRBJ1-1, the full variable domain reads NAGVMQNPRHLVRRRGQEARLRCSPMKGHSHVYWYRQLPEEGLKFMVYLQKENIIDESGMPKERFSAEFPKEGPSILRIQQVVRGDSAAYFCASSQAMNTEAFFGQGTRLTVV.

The gene calls are TRBV30 and TRBJ1-2; 10 bases are shared with TRBD1. The CDR3 loop spans 14 amino acids. Unmatched junction bases numbered 6, after V lost 3 bases and J lost 5 bases. Germline V gene data show CDR1 as GTSNPN and CDR2 as SVGIG (reference sequence). The CDR3 DNA sequence: TGTGCCTGGAGAGACAGGGGGCAAGGGTATGGCTACACCTTC. Translating gives CAWRDRGQGYGYTF.

V and J are TRBV28 and TRBJ1-5; 9 nucleotides line up with TRBD1. Looked up from germline, CDR1 is MDHEN and CDR2 is SYDVKM. V was clipped by 7 bases and J by 2 bases; unmatched bases: 6. This CDR3 has 15 residues. The CDR3 here is CASKRRDRGNQPQHF. The CDR3 bases are TGTGCCAGCAAGCGGCGGGACAGGGGCAATCAGCCCCAGCATTTT. The variable domain in full, completed from reference TRBV28 and TRBJ1-5, reads DVKVTQSSRYLVKRTGEKVFLECVQDMDHENMFWYRQDPGLGLRLIYFSYDVKMKEKGDIPEGYSVSREKKERFSLILESASTNQTSMYLCASKRRDRGNQPQHFGDGTRLSIL.

The CDR3 sequence: CASSLRASGYNEQFF. DNA for the CDR3: TGCGCCAGCAGCTTGAGAGCTAGCGGATACAATGAGCAGTTCTTC. The V and J genes are TRBV5-1 and TRBJ2-1, with TRBD2 matching 7 bases. The ends lost 1 base at V and 4 bases at J; junction bases unmatched: 5. CDR3 size: 15 residues. Germline CDR1 SGHRS, CDR2 YFSETQ.

This sequence joins TRBV3-1 (or the pseudogene TRBV3-2) and TRBJ2-3; 10 bases are shared with TRBD2. In germline, CDR1 is LGHDT, CDR2 YNNKEL (reference sequence). The CDR3 length is 21 residues. The J segment lost 10 bases and the V segment lost 1 base, leaving 26 bases of the junction unmatched. In DNA form, the CDR3 reads TGTGCCAGCAGCCAAGTGGCGGCGATATCAACAGGGCAAGCGGGAGGGCCTTCGCAGTATTTT. Encoded protein: CASSQVAAISTGQAGGPSQYF.

V gene TRBV19 combines with J gene TRBJ1-1, with a tentative D call TRBD1 (5 bases). The CDR3 spans 12 residues. The germline gives CDR1 LNHDA, CDR2 SQIVND (reference sequence). With 5 bases removed from V and 8 bases from J, the gap between germline ends came to 12 bases. CDR3 residues: CASSARGSEAFF. As DNA, the CDR3 is TGTGCCAGTAGTGCCCGGGGGTCCGAAGCTTTCTTT. The variable domain in full, completed from reference TRBV19 and TRBJ1-1, reads DGGITQSPKYLFRKEGQNVTLSCEQNLNHDAMYWYRQDPGQGLRLIYYSQIVNDFQKGDIAEGYSVSREKKESFPLTVTSAQKNPTAFYLCASSARGSEAFFGQGTRLTVV.

The table lists this clone with a few counts. This sequence joins TRBV18 and TRBJ2-5; 11 nucleotides line up with TRBD2. The germline gives CDR1 KGHSH, CDR2 LQKENI. V gave up 3 bases and J gave up 4 bases; unmatched junction bases: 7. CDR3 length: 16 amino acids. The CDR3 sequence is CASSPGLAGGRETQYF. The CDR3 DNA is TGTGCCAGCTCACCGGGCCTAGCGGGGGGTCGAGAGACCCAGTACTTC.

This clone showed up just a few times. The J gene is TRBJ1-2, the V gene TRBV6-1, with D maybe TRBD1 (5 bases). CDR1 and CDR2 from the germline V gene are MNHNS and SASEGT. Deletions cut 3 bases from V and 0 bases from J, with 11 bases between. This CDR3 is 15 amino acids long. The CDR3 nucleotides are TGTGCCAGCAGTGAGACAGTGAAATCTAACTATGGCTACACCTTC. Protein: CASSETVKSNYGYTF.